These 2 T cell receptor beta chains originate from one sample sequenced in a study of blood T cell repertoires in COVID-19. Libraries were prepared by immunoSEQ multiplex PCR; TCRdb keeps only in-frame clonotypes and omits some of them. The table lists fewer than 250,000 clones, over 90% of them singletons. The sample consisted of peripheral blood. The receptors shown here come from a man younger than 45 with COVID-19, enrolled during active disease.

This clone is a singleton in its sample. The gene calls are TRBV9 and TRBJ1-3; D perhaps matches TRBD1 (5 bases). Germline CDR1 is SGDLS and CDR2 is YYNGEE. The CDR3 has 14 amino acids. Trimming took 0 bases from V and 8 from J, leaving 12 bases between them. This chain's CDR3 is CASSVEGVPDTIYF. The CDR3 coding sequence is TGTGCCAGCAGCGTAGAAGGGGTGCCGGACACCATATATTTT.

The CDR3 DNA reads as TGTGCCAGCAGCTTGGGGGGGGCCGGCTACACCTTC. Residues: CASSLGGAGYTF. The rearrangement joins TRBV11-3 to TRBJ1-2, with D tentatively TRBD1 (6 bases). The CDR3 is made up of 12 amino acids. Trimming took 3 bases from V and 8 from J, leaving 10 bases between them. Germline CDR1 and CDR2: SGHNT and YENEEA. Variable domain in full (rest from reference TRBV11-3 and TRBJ1-2): EAGVVQSPRYKIIEKKQPVAFWCNPISGHNTLYWYLQNLGQGPELLIRYENEEAVDDSQLPKDRFSAERLKGVDSTLKIQPAELGDSAVYLCASSLGGAGYTFGSGTRLTVV.